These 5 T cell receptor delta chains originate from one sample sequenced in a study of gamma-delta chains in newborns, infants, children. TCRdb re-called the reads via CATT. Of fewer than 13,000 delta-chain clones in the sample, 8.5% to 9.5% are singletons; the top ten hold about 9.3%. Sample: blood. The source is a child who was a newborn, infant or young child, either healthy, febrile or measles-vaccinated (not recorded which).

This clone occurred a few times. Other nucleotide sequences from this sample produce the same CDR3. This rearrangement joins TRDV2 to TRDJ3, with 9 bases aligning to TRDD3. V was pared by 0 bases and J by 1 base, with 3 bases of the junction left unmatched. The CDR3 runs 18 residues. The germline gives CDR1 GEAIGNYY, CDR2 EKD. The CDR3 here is CACDTGGYRSWDTRQMFF. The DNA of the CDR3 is TGTGCCTGTGACACCGGGGGATACAGGTCCTGGGACACCCGACAGATGTTTTTC.

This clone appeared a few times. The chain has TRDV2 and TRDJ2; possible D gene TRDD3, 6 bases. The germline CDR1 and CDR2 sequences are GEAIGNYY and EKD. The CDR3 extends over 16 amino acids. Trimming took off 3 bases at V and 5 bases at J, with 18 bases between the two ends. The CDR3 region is CACDDLLGAGTAQLFF. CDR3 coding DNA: TGTGCCTGTGACGACCTATTGGGGGCGGGAACAGCACAACTCTTCTTT.

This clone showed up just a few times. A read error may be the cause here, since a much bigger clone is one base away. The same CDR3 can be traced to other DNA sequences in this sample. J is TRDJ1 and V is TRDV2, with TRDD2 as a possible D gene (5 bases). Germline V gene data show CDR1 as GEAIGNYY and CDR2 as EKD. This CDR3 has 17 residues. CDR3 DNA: TGTGCCTGTGACACCGTTTCCTTACCCGAGAACACTGATAAACTCATCTTT. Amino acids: CACDTVSLPENTDKLIF.

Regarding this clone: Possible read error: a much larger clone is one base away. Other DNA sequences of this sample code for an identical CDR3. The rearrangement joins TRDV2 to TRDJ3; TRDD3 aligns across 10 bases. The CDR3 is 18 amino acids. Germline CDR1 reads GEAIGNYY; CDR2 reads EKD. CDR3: CACDTGGYGSWDTRQMFF. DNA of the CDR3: TGTGCCTGCGACACCGGGGGATACGGCTCCTGGGACACCCGACAGATGTTTTTC.

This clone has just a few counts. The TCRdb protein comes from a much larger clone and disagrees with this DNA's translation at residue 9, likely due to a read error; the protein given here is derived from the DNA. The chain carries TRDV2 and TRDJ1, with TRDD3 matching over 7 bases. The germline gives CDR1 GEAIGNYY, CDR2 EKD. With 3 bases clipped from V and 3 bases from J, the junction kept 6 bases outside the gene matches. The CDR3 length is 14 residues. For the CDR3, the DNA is TGTGCCTGTGACCGGTGGGGGAACGCCGATAAACTCATCTTT. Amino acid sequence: CACDRWGNADKLIF.